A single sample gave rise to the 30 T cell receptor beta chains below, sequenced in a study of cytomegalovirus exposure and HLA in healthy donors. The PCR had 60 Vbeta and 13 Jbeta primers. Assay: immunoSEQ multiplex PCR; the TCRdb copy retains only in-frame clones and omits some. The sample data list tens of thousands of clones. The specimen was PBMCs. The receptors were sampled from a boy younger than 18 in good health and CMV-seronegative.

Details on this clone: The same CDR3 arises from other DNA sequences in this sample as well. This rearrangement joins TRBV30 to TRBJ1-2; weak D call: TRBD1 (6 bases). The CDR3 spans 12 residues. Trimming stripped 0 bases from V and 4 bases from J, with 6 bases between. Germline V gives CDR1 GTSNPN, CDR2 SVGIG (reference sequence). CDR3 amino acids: CAWSVGGYGYTF. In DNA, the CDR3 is TGTGCCTGGAGTGTAGGGGGCTATGGCTACACCTTC.

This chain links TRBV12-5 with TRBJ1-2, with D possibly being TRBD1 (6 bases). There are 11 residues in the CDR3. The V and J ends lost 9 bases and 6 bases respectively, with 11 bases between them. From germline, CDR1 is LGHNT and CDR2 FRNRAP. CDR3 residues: CASRGPHGYTF. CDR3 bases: TGTGCTAGCAGGGGACCCCATGGCTACACCTTC.

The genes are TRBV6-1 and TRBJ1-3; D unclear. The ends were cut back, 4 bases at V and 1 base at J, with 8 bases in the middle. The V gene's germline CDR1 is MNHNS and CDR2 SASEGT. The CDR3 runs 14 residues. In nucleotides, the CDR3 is TGTGCCAGCAGTGTCGAGGGATCTGGAAACACCATATATTTT. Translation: CASSVEGSGNTIYF.

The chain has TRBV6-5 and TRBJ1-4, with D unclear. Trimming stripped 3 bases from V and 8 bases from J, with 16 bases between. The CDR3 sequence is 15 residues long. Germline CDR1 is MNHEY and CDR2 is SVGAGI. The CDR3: CASSYGRPSWEKLFF. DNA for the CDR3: TGTGCCAGCAGTTATGGCCGCCCCTCTTGGGAAAAACTGTTTTTT.

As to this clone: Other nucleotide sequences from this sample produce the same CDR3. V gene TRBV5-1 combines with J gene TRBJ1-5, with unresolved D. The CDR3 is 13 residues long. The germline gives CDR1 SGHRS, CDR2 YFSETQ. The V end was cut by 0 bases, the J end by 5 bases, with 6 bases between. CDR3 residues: CASSLGTDQPQHF. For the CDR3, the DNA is TGCGCCAGCAGCTTGGGAACAGATCAGCCCCAGCATTTT.

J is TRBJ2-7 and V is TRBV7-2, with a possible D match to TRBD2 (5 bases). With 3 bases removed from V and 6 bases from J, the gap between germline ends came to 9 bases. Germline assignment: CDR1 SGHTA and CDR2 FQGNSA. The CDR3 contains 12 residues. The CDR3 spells CASSLEAIEQYF. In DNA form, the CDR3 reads TGTGCCAGCAGCTTGGAGGCCATCGAGCAGTACTTC.

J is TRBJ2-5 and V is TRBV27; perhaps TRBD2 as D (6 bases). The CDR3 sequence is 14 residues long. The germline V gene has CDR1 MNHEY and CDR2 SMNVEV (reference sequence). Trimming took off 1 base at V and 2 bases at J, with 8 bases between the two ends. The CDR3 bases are TGTGCCAGCAGTTTATACGGGGGACAAGAGACCCAGTACTTC. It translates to CASSLYGGQETQYF.

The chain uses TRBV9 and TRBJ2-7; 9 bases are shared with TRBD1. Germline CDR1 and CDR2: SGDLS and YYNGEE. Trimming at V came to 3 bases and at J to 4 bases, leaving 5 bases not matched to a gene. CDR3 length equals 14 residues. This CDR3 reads CASSEPGQGYEQYF. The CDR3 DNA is TGTGCCAGCAGCGAACCGGGACAGGGTTACGAGCAGTACTTC.

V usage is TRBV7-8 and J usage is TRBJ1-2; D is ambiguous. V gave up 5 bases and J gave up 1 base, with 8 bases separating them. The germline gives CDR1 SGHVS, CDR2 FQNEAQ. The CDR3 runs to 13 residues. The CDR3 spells CASSADNNYGYTF. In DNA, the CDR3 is TGTGCCAGCAGCGCCGACAATAACTATGGCTACACCTTC.

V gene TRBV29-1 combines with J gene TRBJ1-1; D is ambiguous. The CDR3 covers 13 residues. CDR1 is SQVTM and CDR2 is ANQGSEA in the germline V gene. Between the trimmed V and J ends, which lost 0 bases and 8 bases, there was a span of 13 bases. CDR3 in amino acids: CSVEDSFRTEAFF. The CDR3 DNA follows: TGCAGCGTTGAAGATAGCTTCCGAACCGAAGCTTTCTTT.

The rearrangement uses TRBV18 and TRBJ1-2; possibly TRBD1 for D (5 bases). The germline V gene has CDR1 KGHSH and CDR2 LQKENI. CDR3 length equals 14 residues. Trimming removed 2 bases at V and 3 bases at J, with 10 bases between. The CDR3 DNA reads TGTGCCAGCTCACCATCAGGGTTCGACTATGGCTACACCTTC. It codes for CASSPSGFDYGYTF.

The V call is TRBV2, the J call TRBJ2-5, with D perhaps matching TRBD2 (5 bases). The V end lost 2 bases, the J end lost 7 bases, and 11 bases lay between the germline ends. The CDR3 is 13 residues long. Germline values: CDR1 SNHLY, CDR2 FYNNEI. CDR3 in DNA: TGTGCCAGCAGTGAACCGGAGGCAGGGACCCAGTACTTC. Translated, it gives CASSEPEAGTQYF.

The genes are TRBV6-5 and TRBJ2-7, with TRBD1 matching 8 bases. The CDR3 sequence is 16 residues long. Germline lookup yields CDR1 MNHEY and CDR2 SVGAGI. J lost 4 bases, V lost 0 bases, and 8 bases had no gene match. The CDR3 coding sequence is TGTGCCAGCAGTTACTCGGCGGGACAGGTCTTATACGAGCAGTACTTC. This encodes CASSYSAGQVLYEQYF.

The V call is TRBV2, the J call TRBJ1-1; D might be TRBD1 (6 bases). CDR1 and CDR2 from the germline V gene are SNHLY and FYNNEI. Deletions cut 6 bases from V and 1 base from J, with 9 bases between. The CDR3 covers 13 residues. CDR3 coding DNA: TGTGCCAGCAGGGAGACAGGGAACACTGAAGCTTTCTTT. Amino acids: CASRETGNTEAFF.

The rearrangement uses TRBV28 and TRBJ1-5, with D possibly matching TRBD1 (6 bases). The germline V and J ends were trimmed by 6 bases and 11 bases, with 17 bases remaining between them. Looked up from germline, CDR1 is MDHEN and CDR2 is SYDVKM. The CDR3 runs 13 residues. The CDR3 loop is CASSQGPTWAQHF. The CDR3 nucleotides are TGTGCCAGCAGCCAGGGGCCCACCTGGGCCCAGCATTTT.

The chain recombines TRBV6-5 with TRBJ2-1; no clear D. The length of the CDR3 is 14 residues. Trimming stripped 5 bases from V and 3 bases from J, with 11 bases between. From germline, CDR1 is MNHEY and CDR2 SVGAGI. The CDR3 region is CASSPRQLYNEQFF. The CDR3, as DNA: TGTGCCAGCAGTCCTCGACAACTCTACAATGAGCAGTTCTTC.

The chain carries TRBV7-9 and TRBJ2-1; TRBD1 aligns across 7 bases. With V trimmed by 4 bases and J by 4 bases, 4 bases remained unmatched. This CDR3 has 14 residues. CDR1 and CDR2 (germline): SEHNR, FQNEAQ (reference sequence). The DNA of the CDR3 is TGTGCCAGCAGCTCCGGGACAGAATACAATGAGCAGTTCTTC. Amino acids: CASSSGTEYNEQFF.

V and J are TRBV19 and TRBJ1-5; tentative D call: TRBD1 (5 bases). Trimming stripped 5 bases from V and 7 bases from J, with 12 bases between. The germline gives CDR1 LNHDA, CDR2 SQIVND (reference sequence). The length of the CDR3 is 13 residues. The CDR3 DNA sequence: TGTGCCAGTAGTGATTCTCGGGGGCAGCCCCAGCATTTT. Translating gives CASSDSRGQPQHF.

This CDR3 is CASSPGLAGEGRDTQYF. As DNA, the CDR3 is TGTGCCAGCAGCCCTGGACTAGCGGGAGAAGGGAGAGATACGCAGTATTTT. The chain combines TRBV7-3 with TRBJ2-3, with 13 bases that match TRBD2. The CDR3 has 17 amino acids. Germline assignment: CDR1 SGHTA and CDR2 FQGTGA. Trimming at V came to 5 bases and at J to 5 bases, leaving 10 bases not matched to a gene.

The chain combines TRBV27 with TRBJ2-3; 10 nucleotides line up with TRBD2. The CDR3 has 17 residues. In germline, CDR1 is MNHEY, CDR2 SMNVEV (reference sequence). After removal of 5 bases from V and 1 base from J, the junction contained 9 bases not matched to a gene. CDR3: CASSPYLGLAGTDTQYF. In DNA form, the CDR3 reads TGTGCCAGCAGTCCCTACCTCGGACTAGCGGGCACAGATACGCAGTATTTT.

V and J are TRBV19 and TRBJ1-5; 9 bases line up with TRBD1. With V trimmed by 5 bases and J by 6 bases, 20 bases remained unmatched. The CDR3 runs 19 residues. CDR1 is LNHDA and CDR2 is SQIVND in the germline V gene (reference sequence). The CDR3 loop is CASSSRIQDRQGEIQPQHF. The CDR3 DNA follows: TGTGCCAGTAGTTCCCGAATCCAGGACAGACAGGGGGAAATTCAGCCCCAGCATTTT.

CDR3 sequence reads: CASSSGPQHF. CDR3 coding DNA: TGTGCCAGCAGTTCAGGGCCCCAGCATTTT. The chain has TRBV28 and TRBJ1-5; D ambiguous. This CDR3 has 10 amino acids. Trimming removed 4 bases at V and 9 bases at J, with 4 bases between. The germline V gene has CDR1 MDHEN and CDR2 SYDVKM.

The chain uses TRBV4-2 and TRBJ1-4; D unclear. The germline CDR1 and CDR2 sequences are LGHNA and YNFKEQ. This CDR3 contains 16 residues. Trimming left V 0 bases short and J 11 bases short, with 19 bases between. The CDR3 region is CASSQESHTTNGKLFF. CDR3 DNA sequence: TGTGCCAGCAGCCAAGAAAGCCATACAACTAATGGCAAACTGTTTTTT.

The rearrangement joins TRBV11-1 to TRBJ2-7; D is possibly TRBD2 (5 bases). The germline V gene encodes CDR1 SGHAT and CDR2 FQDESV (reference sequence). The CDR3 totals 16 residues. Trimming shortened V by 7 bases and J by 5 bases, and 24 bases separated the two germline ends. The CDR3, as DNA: TGTGCCAGCACCATCGGACCCGTAACGGGGTTAAACGAGCAGTACTTC. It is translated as CASTIGPVTGLNEQYF.

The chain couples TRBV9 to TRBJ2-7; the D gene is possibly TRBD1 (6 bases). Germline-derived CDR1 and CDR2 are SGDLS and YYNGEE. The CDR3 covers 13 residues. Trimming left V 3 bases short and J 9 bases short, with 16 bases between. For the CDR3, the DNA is TGTGCCAGCAGCGGGGACACCCGTCTCGGGCAGTACTTC. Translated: CASSGDTRLGQYF.

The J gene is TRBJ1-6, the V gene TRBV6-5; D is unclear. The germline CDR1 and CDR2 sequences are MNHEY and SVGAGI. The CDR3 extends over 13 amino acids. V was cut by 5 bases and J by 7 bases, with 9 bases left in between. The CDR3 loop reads CASSVEGNSPLHF. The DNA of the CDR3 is TGTGCCAGCAGTGTTGAGGGAAATTCACCCCTCCACTTT.

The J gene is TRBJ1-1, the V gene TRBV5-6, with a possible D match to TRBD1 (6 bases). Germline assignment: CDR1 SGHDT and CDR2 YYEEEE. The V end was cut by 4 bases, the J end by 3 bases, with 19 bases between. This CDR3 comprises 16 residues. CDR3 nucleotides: TGTGCCAGCAGCGGAGGCCGAGGGGGTGTCGACACTGAAGCTTTCTTT. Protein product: CASSGGRGGVDTEAFF.

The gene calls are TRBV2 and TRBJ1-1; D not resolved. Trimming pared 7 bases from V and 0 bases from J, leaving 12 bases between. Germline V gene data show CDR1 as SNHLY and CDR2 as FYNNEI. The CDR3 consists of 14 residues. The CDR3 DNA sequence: TGTGCCAGCACTCTACTCCAACTGAACACTGAAGCTTTCTTT. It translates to CASTLLQLNTEAFF.

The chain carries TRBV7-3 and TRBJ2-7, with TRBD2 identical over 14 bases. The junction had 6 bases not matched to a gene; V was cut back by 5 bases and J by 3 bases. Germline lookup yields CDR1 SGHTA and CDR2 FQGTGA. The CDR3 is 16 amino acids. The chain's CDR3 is CASSRLAGGPIYEQYF. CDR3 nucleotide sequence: TGTGCCAGCAGCAGACTAGCGGGAGGGCCTATCTACGAGCAGTACTTC. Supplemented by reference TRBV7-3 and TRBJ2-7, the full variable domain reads GAGVSQTPSNKVTEKGKYVELRCDPISGHTALYWYRQSLGQGPEFLIYFQGTGAADDSGLPNDRFFAVRPEGSVSTLKIQRTERGDSAVYLCASSRLAGGPIYEQYFGPGTRLTVT.

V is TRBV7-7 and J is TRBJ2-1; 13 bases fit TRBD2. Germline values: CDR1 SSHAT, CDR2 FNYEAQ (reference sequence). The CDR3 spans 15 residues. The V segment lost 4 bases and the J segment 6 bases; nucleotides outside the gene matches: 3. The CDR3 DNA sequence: TGTGCCAGCAGCTCAGGACTAGCGGGAGTCAATGAGCAGTTCTTC. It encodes CASSSGLAGVNEQFF.